The 9 T cell receptor beta chains presented below share a single source sample, sequenced in a study of T-cell reconstitution after alpha-beta-depleted transplantation in children. A library of TCRbeta sequences, prepared with unique molecular identifiers, was generated. TCRdb recomputed calls from the PCR reads with MiXCR, one row per CDR3 protein. The repertoire holds roughly 300,000 distinct CDR3 sequences, around a tenth seen once, with around 22% in the top ten. Material: peripheral blood, obtained 180 days after TCRalphabeta/CD19-depleted stem cell transplant. These TCRs come from a male patient under 10 years old who had a stem cell transplant for chronic granulomatous disease, so the T cells may come from the graft donor.

This clonotype was counted at least ten times. This chain's CDR3 is CASSVKRADTQYF. CDR3 DNA sequence: TGTGCCAGCAGTGTAAAGCGGGCGGATACGCAGTATTTT. V usage is TRBV2 and J usage is TRBJ2-3; the D gene is possibly TRBD2 (6 bases). The CDR3 is made up of 13 amino acids. The ends were cut back, 4 bases at V and 6 bases at J, with 11 bases in the middle. The V gene's germline CDR1 is SNHLY and CDR2 FYNNEI.

This clonotype was seen repeatedly, ten times or more. This chain links TRBV20-1 with TRBJ2-1, with no clear D. With 1 base removed from V and 0 bases from J, the gap between germline ends came to 10 bases. The CDR3 consists of 15 residues. Germline values: CDR1 DFQATT, CDR2 SNEGSKA (reference sequence). The CDR3 loop reads CSARVGESSYNEQFF. The CDR3 DNA follows: TGCAGTGCTAGAGTTGGCGAGAGCTCCTACAATGAGCAGTTCTTC.

This clonotype has at least ten counts. This rearrangement joins TRBV7-9 to TRBJ2-1; no clear D gene. Germline assignment: CDR1 SEHNR and CDR2 FQNEAQ (reference sequence). V lost 5 bases, J lost 8 bases, and 10 bases lay in between. The CDR3 covers 12 residues. CDR3 protein: CASSTPVDEQFF. The CDR3 DNA sequence: TGTGCCAGCAGCACCCCGGTGGATGAGCAGTTCTTC.

The V and J genes are TRBV20-1 and TRBJ2-4; no firm D call. Germline V lookup: CDR1 DFQATT, CDR2 SNEGSKA (reference sequence). This CDR3 comprises 11 residues. V lost 5 bases, J lost 13 bases, and 15 bases lay in between. CDR3 coding DNA: TGCAGTGCTCACCCCGACATCAAACAGTACTTC. Its protein is CSAHPDIKQYF.

This clonotype has ten or more counts. The chain is built from TRBV3-1 and TRBJ1-1; TRBD1 matches at 9 bases. Germline CDR1 reads LGHDT; CDR2 reads YNNKEL (reference sequence). The CDR3 is made up of 16 amino acids. V was clipped by 1 base and J by 5 bases; unmatched bases: 8. CDR3 loop: CASSQGTGQGGTEAFF. The CDR3 DNA reads as TGTGCCAGCAGCCAAGGGACGGGACAGGGAGGGACTGAAGCTTTCTTT.

This clonotype was seen repeatedly, ten times or more. The chain couples TRBV15 to TRBJ2-7, with no clear D. Germline V gene data show CDR1 as LNHNV and CDR2 as YYDKDF (reference sequence). With 1 base removed from V and 7 bases from J, the gap between germline ends came to 11 bases. CDR3 length: 13 amino acids. The CDR3, as DNA: TGTGCCACCAGCAGAGTGGTGGTTGGGGAGCAGTACTTC. Translated, it gives CATSRVVVGEQYF.

This clonotype occurred many times. The J gene is TRBJ2-1, the V gene TRBV4-2; D call uncertain. Deletions cut 0 bases from V and 8 bases from J, with 5 bases between. Germline CDR1 and CDR2: LGHNA and YNFKEQ. This CDR3 spans 12 amino acids. The DNA for the CDR3 is TGTGCCAGCAGCCAAGAAGGCGATGAGCAGTTCTTC. Translating gives CASSQEGDEQFF.

This clonotype showed up many times. The rearrangement joins TRBV20-1 to TRBJ2-1; the match to TRBD2 covers 7 bases. This CDR3 has 17 amino acids. Germline-derived CDR1 and CDR2 are DFQATT and SNEGSKA (reference sequence). V shed 4 bases, J shed 0 bases, and the junction held 12 bases outside the gene matches. The CDR3 protein is CSATNPGLPISYNEQFF. The CDR3 nucleotides read TGCAGTGCTACTAACCCGGGACTACCAATCTCCTACAATGAGCAGTTCTTC.

CDR3 sequence: CASSPPNRGFQETQYF. Written as DNA, the CDR3 is TGTGCCAGCTCACCACCTAACCGAGGATTCCAAGAGACCCAGTACTTC. The chain is built from TRBV18 and TRBJ2-5; no clear D. CDR1 and CDR2 from the germline V gene are KGHSH and LQKENI. This CDR3 is built from 16 residues. Trimming took off 0 bases at V and 1 base at J, with 12 bases between the two ends. Full variable domain (outside the CDR3, taken from reference TRBV18 and TRBJ2-5): NAGVMQNPRHLVRRRGQEARLRCSPMKGHSHVYWYRQLPEEGLKFMVYLQKENIIDESGMPKERFSAEFPKEGPSILRIQQVVRGDSAAYFCASSPPNRGFQETQYFGPGTRLLVL.